This T cell receptor (beta chain) originates from a study of blood T cells in healthy people across ages. Study observations and caveats: Naive T cell percentage strongly correlated with TCR beta diversity.

To note about this clonotype: The target antigen is unknown.

Per the germline V gene, CDR1 is MDHEN and CDR2 is SYDVKM. The CDR3 sequence is 17 residues long. V was pared by 8 bases and J by 2 bases, with 22 bases between. Extractions gave at least 5.5 micrograms of total RNA per sample. A sample-barcoded 5' primer and a J-beta primer mix were used in a second PCR of about 7 to 11 cycles. From the 5' RACE reads, TCRdb called clonotypes with MiXCR, one entry per CDR3 protein. The table records 800,000 to 1,300,000 distinct CDR3 sequences, roughly 24% of them present only once. This sample also appeared in a second study, on T cells of mothers and their children. Turning to that study: Samples came from a few healthy Caucasian mothers and their six children.

The material sequenced was blood. The sequence came from a girl aged 2 to 9 in good health. The chain combines TRBV28 with TRBJ1-5; D is ambiguous. DNA of the CDR3: TGTGCCAGCCGCTCCCGCGAAGGTTGGCTCGGCAATCAGCCCCAGCATTTT. The encoded protein is CASRSREGWLGNQPQHF.